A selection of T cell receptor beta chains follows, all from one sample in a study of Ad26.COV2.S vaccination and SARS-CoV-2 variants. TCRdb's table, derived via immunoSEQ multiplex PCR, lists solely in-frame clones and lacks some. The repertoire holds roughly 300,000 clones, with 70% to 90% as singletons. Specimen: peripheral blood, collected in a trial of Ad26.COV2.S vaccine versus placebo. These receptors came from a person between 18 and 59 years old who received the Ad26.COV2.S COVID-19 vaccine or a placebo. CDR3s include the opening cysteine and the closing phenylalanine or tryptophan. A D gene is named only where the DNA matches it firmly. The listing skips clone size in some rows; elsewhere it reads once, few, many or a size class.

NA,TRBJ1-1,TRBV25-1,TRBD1,TGTGCCAGCAGTGAAAGGGGGACAGGTACACACACTGAAGCTTTCTTT,CASSERGTGTHTEAFF
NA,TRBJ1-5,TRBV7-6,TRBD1,TGTGCCAGCAGCTCCGGGACAGGGGGTAATCAGCCCCAGCATTTT,CASSSGTGGNQPQHF
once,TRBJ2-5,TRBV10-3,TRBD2,TGTGCCATCAGTGAGTCGGGAGCGGGGGGCGCCATAGGGACCCAGTACTTC,CAISESGAGGAIGTQYF
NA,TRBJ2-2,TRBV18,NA,TGTGCCAGCTCACGCGACCAGGCCAACACCGGGGAGCTGTTTTTT,CASSRDQANTGELFF
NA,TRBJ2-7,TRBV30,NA,TGTGCCTGTAACCAGGAGGGCTACGAGCAGTACTTC,CACNQEGYEQYF
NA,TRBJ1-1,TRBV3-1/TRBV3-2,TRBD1,TGTGCCAGCAGCCAAGAGGGACAGTACACTGAAGCTTTCTTT,CASSQEGQYTEAFF
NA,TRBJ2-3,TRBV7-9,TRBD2,TGTGCCAGCTTTACCACCGGCGGGGGGGCCTCTACGCAGTATTTT,CASFTTGGGASTQYF
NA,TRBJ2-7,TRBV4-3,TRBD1,TGCGCCAGCAGCCAAGCCGGGACAGGGGGCTTCGAGCAGTACTTC,CASSQAGTGGFEQYF
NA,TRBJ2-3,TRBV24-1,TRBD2,TGTGCCACCAGTGACCCCGGTTCGGGGGGGAGCATGATCCCAGATACGCAGTATTTT,CATSDPGSGGSMIPDTQYF
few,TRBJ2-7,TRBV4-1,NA,TGCGCCAGCAGCCCCGAACGGGCGGCAACCTACGAGCAGTACTTC,CASSPERAATYEQYF
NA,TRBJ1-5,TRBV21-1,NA,TGTGCCACCCGGGGAGAGGGGGATCAGCCCCAGCATTTT,CATRGEGDQPQHF
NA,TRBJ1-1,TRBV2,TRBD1,TGTGCCAGCAGTGTAACAGGGGGAGGGACTGAAGCTTTCTTT,CASSVTGGGTEAFF
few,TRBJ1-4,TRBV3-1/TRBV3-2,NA,TGTGCCAGCAGCCAAGATTACAGCGCTAATGAAAAACTGTTTTTT,CASSQDYSANEKLFF
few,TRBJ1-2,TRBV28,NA,TGTGCCAGCAGTTTTGGACTGAACTATGGCTACACCTTC,CASSFGLNYGYTF
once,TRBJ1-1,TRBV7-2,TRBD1,TGTGCCAGCAGCTTACCACTCCGAGGACAGGGGACTGAAGCTTTCTTT,CASSLPLRGQGTEAFF
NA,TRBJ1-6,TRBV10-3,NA,TGTGCCATCAGTGAGACGGCAGGCGGAAATTCACCCCTCCACTTT,CAISETAGGNSPLHF
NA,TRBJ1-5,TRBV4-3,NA,TGCGCCAGCAGCCGCCAACAGGGCGGTCAGCCCCAGCATTTT,CASSRQQGGQPQHF
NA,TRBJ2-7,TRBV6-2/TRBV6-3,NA,TGTGCCAGCAGTCTGAACAGGGGGGGGCCCTACGAGCAGTACTTC,CASSLNRGGPYEQYF
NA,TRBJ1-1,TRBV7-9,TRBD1,TGTGCCAGCAGCGGACAGGGGGCAGGTGAAGCTTTCTTT,CASSGQGAGEAFF
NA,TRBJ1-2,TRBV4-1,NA,TGCGCCAGCAGCCAAGAATGGCAGGGGCAGGGCTACACCTTC,CASSQEWQGQGYTF
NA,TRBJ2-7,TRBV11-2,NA,TGTGCCAGCAGCCCTCCGGACGGTTCCTACGAGCAGTACTTC,CASSPPDGSYEQYF
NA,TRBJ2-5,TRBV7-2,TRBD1,TGTGCCAGCAGACCCACCGGGACAGGGGGCAGTGGGGAGACCCAGTACTTC,CASRPTGTGGSGETQYF
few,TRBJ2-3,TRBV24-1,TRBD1,TGTGCCACCAGGATCGGTCCGCAGGGGGCAGACACGCAGTATTTT,CATRIGPQGADTQYF
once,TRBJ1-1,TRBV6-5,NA,TGTGCCAGCAGCCTCGTTTTGGGGGTCGGCACTGAAGCTTTCTTT,CASSLVLGVGTEAFF
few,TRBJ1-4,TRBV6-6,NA,TGTGCCAGCAGTGAGGGGAGAGAAAAACTGTTTTTT,CASSEGREKLFF
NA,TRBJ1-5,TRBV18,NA,TGTGCCAGCTCACCCGTCTCTGGCAATCAGCCCCAGCATTTT,CASSPVSGNQPQHF
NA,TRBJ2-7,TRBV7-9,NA,TGTGCCAGCAGCTTAGGGGGGGCTTACTCCTACGAGCAGTACTTC,CASSLGGAYSYEQYF
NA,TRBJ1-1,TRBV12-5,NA,TGTGCTAGTGGTTTGGGCGATTGGAGTTCCTCGAACACTGAAGCTTTCTTT,CASGLGDWSSSNTEAFF
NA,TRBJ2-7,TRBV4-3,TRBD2,TGCGCCAGCAGCCAAGTAATAGGCCTAGCGGGAGACTACGAGCAGTACTTC,CASSQVIGLAGDYEQYF
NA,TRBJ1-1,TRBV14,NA,TGTGCCACTAGTCGACAAACGAACACTGAAGCTTTCTTT,CATSRQTNTEAFF
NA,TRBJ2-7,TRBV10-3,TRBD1,TGTGCCATCAGTGAACGGACAGGAATATACGAGCAGTACTTC,CAISERTGIYEQYF
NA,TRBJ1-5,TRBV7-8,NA,TGTGCCAGCAGCAAAATGACAGATCAGCCCCAGCATTTT,CASSKMTDQPQHF
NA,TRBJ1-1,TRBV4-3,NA,TGCGCCAGCTCGGACAGCAACACTGAAGCTTTCTTT,CASSDSNTEAFF
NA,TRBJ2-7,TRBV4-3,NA,TGCGCCAGCAGCCGAGAAGGGGCTAGCAGTCCCTACGAGCAGTACTTC,CASSREGASSPYEQYF
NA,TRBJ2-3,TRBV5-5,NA,TGTGCCAGCAGCTCCCCCCCGGGGGCAGGGACTGGGGATACGCAGTATTTT,CASSSPPGAGTGDTQYF
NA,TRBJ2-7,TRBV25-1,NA,TGTGCCAGCAGTGAATCCGGGGCAGGGACCTACGAGCAGTACTTC,CASSESGAGTYEQYF
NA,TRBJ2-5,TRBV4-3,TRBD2,TGCGCCAGCAGCCAAGATCCCCCTAAGCGGGGTTACCAAGAGACCCAGTACTTC,CASSQDPPKRGYQETQYF
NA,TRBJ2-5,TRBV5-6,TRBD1,TGTGCCAGCAGCCGACGGACAGGGCGGGTCCAAGAGACCCAGTACTTC,CASSRRTGRVQETQYF
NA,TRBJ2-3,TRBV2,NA,TGTGCCAGCAGCGCCGGCACAGATACGCAGTATTTT,CASSAGTDTQYF
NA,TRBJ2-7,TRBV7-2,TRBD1,TGTGCCAGCAGCACTAGGGGGCTTTCCTCCTACGAGCAGTACTTC,CASSTRGLSSYEQYF
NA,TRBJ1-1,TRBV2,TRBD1,TGTGCCAGCAGTGATTCGGAGGGGACAGGGAACACTGAAGCTTTCTTT,CASSDSEGTGNTEAFF
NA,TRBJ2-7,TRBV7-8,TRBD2,TGTGCCAGCAGCGCTCTCCAAGGACTAGCGGGGATTAACGAGCAGTACTTC,CASSALQGLAGINEQYF
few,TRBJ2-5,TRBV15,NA,TGTGCCACCAGCGCTGTGAGAGGGGCCGAGACCCAGTACTTC,CATSAVRGAETQYF
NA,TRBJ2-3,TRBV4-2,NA,TGTGCCAGCAGCCAAGGGGGGACTTCAGATACGCAGTATTTT,CASSQGGTSDTQYF
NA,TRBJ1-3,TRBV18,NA,TGTGCCAGCTCACCCCAAGACAGGGGAAACACCATATATTTT,CASSPQDRGNTIYF
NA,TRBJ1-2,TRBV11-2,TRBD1,TGTGCCAGCAGCCCCCAGACAGGGGGGATCACGGGCTACACCTTC,CASSPQTGGITGYTF
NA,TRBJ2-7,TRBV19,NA,TGTGCCAGTAAGGCATGGCAGGGCGCCTACGAGCAGTACTTC,CASKAWQGAYEQYF
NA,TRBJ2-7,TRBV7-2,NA,TGTGCCAGCAGCTTAACACCTGGAGATCCCTACGAGCAGTACTTC,CASSLTPGDPYEQYF
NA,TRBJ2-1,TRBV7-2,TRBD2,TGTGCCAGCAGCACTAGCGGCTACAATGAGCAGTTCTTC,CASSTSGYNEQFF
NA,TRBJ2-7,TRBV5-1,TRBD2,TGCGCCAGCAGCGCCCGACTAGCGGGGGGAACCGAGCAGTACTTC,CASSARLAGGTEQYF